This TCR beta chain stems from a study of blood T cell repertoires in COVID-19. The CDR3 is made up of 14 amino acids. Germline CDR1 reads MDHEN; CDR2 reads SYDVKM. The V and J ends lost 6 bases and 3 bases, in that order; junction bases with no gene match: 7. Authors' methods: By means of reference gene primer amplification, nucleated cell counts were estimated. Libraries were prepared by immunoSEQ multiplex PCR; TCRdb keeps only in-frame clonotypes and omits some of them. The DNA gave D and trimming, while V, J and clone size come from that table. Among about 200,000 clones listed, 80% to 90% were seen once.

V is TRBV28 and J is TRBJ1-2; 7 bases agree with TRBD1. The sequenced sample was peripheral blood. The sequence was obtained from a woman at least 80 years old with acute or convalescent COVID-19. The CDR3 nucleotides are TGTGCCAGCAGGCGAGGGGGCGCTGACTATGGCTACACCTTC. Translating it yields CASRRGGADYGYTF.